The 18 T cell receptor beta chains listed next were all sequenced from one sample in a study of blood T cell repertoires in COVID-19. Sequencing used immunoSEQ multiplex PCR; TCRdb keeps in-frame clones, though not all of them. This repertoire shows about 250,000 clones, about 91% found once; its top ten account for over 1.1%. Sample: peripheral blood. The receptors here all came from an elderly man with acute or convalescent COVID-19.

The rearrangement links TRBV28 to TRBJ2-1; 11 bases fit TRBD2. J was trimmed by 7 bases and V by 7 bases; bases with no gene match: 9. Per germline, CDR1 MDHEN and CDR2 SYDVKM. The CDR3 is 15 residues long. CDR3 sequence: CASTLTSGISNEQFF. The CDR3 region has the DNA TGTGCCAGCACCTTGACTAGCGGGATCTCTAATGAGCAGTTCTTC.

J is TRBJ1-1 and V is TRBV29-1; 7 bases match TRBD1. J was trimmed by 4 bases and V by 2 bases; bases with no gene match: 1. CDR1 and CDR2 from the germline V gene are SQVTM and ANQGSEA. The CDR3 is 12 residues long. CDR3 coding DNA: TGCAGCGTTGAACCAGGGGGCACTGAAGCTTTCTTT. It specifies CSVEPGGTEAFF.

CDR3 in DNA: TGTGCCAGCAGCCAGGCGGAATTCACCTATAATTCACCCCTCCACTTT. Translated, it gives CASSQAEFTYNSPLHF. The V and J genes are TRBV4-2 and TRBJ1-6, with D unresolved. Germline V gene data show CDR1 as LGHNA and CDR2 as YNFKEQ. This CDR3 region has 16 residues. The germline V and J ends were trimmed by 3 bases and 2 bases, with 11 bases remaining between them.

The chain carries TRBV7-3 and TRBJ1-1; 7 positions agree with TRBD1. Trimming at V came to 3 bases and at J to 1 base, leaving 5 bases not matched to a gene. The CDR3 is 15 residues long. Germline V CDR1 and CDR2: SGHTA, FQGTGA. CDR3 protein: CASSFAGTANTEAFF. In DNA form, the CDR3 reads TGTGCCAGCAGCTTCGCCGGGACAGCGAACACTGAAGCTTTCTTT.

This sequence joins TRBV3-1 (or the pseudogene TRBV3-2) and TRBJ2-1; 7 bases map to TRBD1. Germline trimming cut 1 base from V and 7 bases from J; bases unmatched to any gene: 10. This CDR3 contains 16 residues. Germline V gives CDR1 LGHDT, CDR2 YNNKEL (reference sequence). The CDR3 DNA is TGTGCCAGCAGCCAAGGATCCGGGACAGCTACAAATGAGCAGTTCTTC. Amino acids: CASSQGSGTATNEQFF.

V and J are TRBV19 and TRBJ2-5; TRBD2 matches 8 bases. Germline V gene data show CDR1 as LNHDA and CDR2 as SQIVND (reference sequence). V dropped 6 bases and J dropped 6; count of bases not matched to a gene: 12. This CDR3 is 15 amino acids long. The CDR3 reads CASRPGTRGGKTQYF. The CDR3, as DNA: TGTGCCAGTAGACCCGGCACTCGGGGGGGAAAGACCCAGTACTTC.

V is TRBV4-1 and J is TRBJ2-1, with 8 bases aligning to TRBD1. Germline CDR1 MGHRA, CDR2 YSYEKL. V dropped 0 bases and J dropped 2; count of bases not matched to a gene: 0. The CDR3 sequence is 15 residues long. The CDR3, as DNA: TGCGCCAGCAGCCAAGACAGGGGGCCCTACAATGAGCAGTTCTTC. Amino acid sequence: CASSQDRGPYNEQFF.

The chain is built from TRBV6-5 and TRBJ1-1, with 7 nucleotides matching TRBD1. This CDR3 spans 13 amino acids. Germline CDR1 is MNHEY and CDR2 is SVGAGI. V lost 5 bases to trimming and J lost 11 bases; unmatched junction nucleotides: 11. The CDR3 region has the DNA TGTGCCAGCAGTATTCTCGCAGGGGGAAAGGCTTTCTTT. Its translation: CASSILAGGKAFF.

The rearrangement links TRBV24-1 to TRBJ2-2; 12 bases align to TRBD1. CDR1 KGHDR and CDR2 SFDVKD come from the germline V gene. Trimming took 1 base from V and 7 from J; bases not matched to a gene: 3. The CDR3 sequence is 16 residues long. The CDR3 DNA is TGTGCCACCAGTGATTTTGGGACAGGGGGCGGCGGGGAGCTGTTTTTT. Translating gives CATSDFGTGGGGELFF.

The CDR3 here is CASSAGLAGTTDTQYF. CDR3 in DNA: TGTGCCAGCAGCGCAGGACTAGCGGGGACCACAGATACGCAGTATTTT. This chain connects TRBV7-2 to TRBJ2-3; 12 positions match TRBD2. CDR1 and CDR2 (germline): SGHTA, FQGNSA. With V trimmed by 5 bases and J by 2 bases, 5 bases remained unmatched. The CDR3 covers 16 residues.

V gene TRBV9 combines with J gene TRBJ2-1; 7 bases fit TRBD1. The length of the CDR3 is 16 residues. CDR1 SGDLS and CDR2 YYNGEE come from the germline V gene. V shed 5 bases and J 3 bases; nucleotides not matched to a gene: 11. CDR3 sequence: CASSAEKGASYNEQFF. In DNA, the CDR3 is TGTGCCAGCAGTGCCGAGAAGGGGGCGAGCTACAATGAGCAGTTCTTC.

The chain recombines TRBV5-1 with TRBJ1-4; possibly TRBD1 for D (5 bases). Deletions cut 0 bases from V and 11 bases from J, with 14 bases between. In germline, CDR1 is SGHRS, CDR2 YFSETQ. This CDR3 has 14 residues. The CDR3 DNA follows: TGCGCCAGCAGCTTGGATCAGGGCCGGGGGAAACTGTTTTTT. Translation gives CASSLDQGRGKLFF.

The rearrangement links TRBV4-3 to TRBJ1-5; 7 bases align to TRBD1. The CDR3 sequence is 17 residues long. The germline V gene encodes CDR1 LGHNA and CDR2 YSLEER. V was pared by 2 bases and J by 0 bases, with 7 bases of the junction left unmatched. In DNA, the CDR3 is TGCGCCAGCAGCCAAAGCTACCGGGACAGTAGCAATCAGCCCCAGCATTTT. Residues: CASSQSYRDSSNQPQHF.

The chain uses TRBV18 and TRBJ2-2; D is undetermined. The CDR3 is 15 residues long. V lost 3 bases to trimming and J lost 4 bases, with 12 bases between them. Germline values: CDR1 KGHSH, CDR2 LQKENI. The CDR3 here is CASSPSEWSTGELFF. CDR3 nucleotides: TGTGCCAGCTCACCGAGTGAGTGGAGCACCGGGGAGCTGTTTTTT.

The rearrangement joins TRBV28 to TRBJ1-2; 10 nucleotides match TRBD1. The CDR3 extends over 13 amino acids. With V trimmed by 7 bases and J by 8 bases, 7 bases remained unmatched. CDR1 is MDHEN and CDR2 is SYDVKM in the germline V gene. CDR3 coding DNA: TGTGCCAGCATTGGGACAGGGGTCTTCGGCTACACCTTC. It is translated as CASIGTGVFGYTF.

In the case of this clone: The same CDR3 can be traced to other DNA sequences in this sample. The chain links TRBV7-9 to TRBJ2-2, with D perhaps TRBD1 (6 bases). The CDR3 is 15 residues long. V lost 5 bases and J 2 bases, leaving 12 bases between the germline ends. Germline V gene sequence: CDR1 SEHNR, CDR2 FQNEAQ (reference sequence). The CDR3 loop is CASSPGHLNTGELFF. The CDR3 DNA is TGTGCCAGCAGCCCGGGACACCTTAACACCGGGGAGCTGTTTTTT.

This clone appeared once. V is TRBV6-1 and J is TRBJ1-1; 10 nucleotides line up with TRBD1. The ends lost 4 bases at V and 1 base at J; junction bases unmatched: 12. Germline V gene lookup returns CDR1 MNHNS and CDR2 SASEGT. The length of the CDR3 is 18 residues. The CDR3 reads CASSANPGTGVTNTEAFF. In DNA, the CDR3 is TGTGCCAGCAGTGCGAATCCCGGGACAGGGGTCACGAACACTGAAGCTTTCTTT.

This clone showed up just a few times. The CDR3, as DNA: TGTGCCTTGCGGGGGACAACTAATGAAAAACTGTTTTTT. It yields the protein CALRGTTNEKLFF. The chain is built from TRBV6-6 and TRBJ1-4; D may be TRBD1 (5 bases). CDR3 length: 13 amino acids. Trimming removed 11 bases at V and 0 bases at J, with 10 bases between. The germline CDR1 and CDR2 sequences are MNHNY and SVGAGI (reference sequence).